The 21 T cell receptor beta chains reported below all come from one sample, sequenced in a study of CD8+CD57+ T cells in acquired aplastic anemia. The template for TCR beta VDJ and CDR3 sequence profiling was genomic DNA. TCRdb reprocessed the reads with MiXCR, giving one entry per CDR3 protein. The sample shows about 180,000 distinct CDR3 sequences, 48% of them seen only once. Sequencing was done on patients that had shown CD8+CD57+ cell expansion by flow cytometry. Sequenced: sorted CD4+, CD8+, or CD8+CD57+ T cells (not recorded which) from PBMCs. Every receptor here comes from a human donor with aplastic anemia.

This clonotype was detected ten times or more. CDR3 bases: TGTGCCATCAGTAAGACTAGCGGGGCCTACGAGCAGTACTTC. Protein sequence: CAISKTSGAYEQYF. The chain carries TRBV10-3 and TRBJ2-7; 11 bases fit TRBD2. The CDR3 extends over 14 amino acids. From germline, CDR1 is ENHRY and CDR2 SYGVKD. J gave up 2 bases and V 5 bases, and 2 bases lay outside the gene matches.

This clonotype has a count of ten or more. CDR3 amino acids: CASSSTSGGGHEQFF. The CDR3 DNA reads as TGTGCCAGCAGCTCGACTAGCGGGGGTGGCCATGAGCAGTTCTTC. The chain joins TRBV7-3 to TRBJ2-1; 12 nucleotides match TRBD2. CDR3 length equals 15 residues. V lost 4 bases and J lost 8; bases outside the gene matches: 6. Germline CDR1 and CDR2: SGHTA and FQGTGA.

The chain carries TRBV24-1 and TRBJ2-3, with 13 bases matching TRBD2. The CDR3 is 17 amino acids. J was trimmed by 1 base and V by 3 bases; bases with no gene match: 3. CDR1 and CDR2 (germline): KGHDR, SFDVKD. CDR3 sequence (DNA): TGTGCCACCAGTGATGGGGGGACTAGCGGGGGCACAGATACGCAGTATTTT. Protein sequence: CATSDGGTSGGTDTQYF.

The CDR3 nucleotides are TGCAGTGCTAGAGAAGGGTCGTACTCCTACGAGCAGTACTTC. This translates into CSAREGSYSYEQYF. V usage is TRBV20-1 and J usage is TRBJ2-7; no clear D. The CDR3 length is 14 residues. CDR1 is DFQATT, CDR2 SNEGSKA, per germline (reference sequence). The ends were cut back, 0 bases at V and 0 bases at J, with 9 bases in the middle.

V is TRBV24-1 and J is TRBJ2-3; perhaps D is TRBD1 or TRBD2 (5 bases each). Germline CDR1 and CDR2: KGHDR and SFDVKD. V was trimmed by 5 bases and J by 2 bases, leaving 10 bases between them. The CDR3 sequence is 14 residues long. CDR3 in DNA: TGTGCCACCAGTGTCGGGACCTACACAGATACGCAGTATTTT. This gives the protein CATSVGTYTDTQYF.

This clonotype was seen many times. The chain joins TRBV24-1 to TRBJ2-1, with D possibly matching TRBD1 (5 bases). CDR1 and CDR2 (germline): KGHDR, SFDVKD. The CDR3 runs to 12 residues. Trimming pared 3 bases from V and 8 bases from J, leaving 7 bases between. CDR3 amino acids: CATSDQGDEQFF. DNA for the CDR3: TGTGCCACCAGTGATCAAGGGGATGAGCAGTTCTTC.

CDR3 region: CSARDRGPGSYNEQFF. The CDR3 coding sequence is TGCAGTGCTAGGGACAGGGGGCCCGGGTCGTACAATGAGCAGTTCTTC. The chain carries TRBV20-1 and TRBJ2-1; 11 bases are shared with TRBD1. Germline values: CDR1 DFQATT, CDR2 SNEGSKA (reference sequence). This CDR3 region has 16 residues. Germline trimming cut 3 bases from V and 4 bases from J; bases unmatched to any gene: 8.

CDR3: CASSQERDVGYTF. The CDR3, as DNA: TGTGCCAGCAGCCAAGAGCGGGATGTTGGCTACACCTTC. The chain carries TRBV3-1 and TRBJ1-2; D not certain. V was shortened by 0 bases and J by 7 bases, with 9 bases between the two germline ends. Germline CDR1 is LGHDT and CDR2 is YNNKEL (reference sequence). The CDR3 covers 13 residues.

This clonotype has ten or more counts. The chain recombines TRBV2 with TRBJ2-5, with D possibly matching TRBD2 (7 bases). Germline assignment: CDR1 SNHLY and CDR2 FYNNEI. V lost 4 bases and J 5 bases, leaving 14 bases between the germline ends. CDR3 length: 14 amino acids. CDR3 nucleotide sequence: TGTGCCAGCAGTGTTGGGGGGGCAGGGGAGACCCAGTACTTC. It yields the protein CASSVGGAGETQYF.

This chain uses TRBV20-1 with TRBJ1-2; 8 nucleotides align to TRBD1. CDR1 and CDR2 (germline): DFQATT, SNEGSKA (reference sequence). The CDR3 loop spans 13 amino acids. V dropped 3 bases and J dropped 8; count of bases not matched to a gene: 8. CDR3 region: CSASSGQDVGYTF. The CDR3 coding sequence is TGCAGTGCTAGTTCGGGACAGGACGTAGGCTACACCTTC.

This clonotype was picked up many times. The V call is TRBV12-3 or TRBV12-4, the J call TRBJ2-3, with 7 bases matching TRBD2. The CDR3 is 12 residues long. The V and J ends lost 7 bases and 5 bases, in that order; junction bases with no gene match: 3. The CDR3, as DNA: TGTGCCAGCAACCGGGGGGTAGATACGCAGTATTTT. It specifies CASNRGVDTQYF.

In this sample, this clonotype turned up many times. The chain carries TRBV14 and TRBJ2-7; TRBD2 might be the D (7 bases). V shed 4 bases and J shed 7 bases, with 11 bases lying between them. The V gene's germline CDR1 is SGHDN and CDR2 FVKESK. This CDR3 comprises 12 residues. Here the CDR3 DNA reads TGTGCCAGCAGCCTCAAGGGGGGGGAGCAGTACTTC. As protein: CASSLKGGEQYF.

The chain links TRBV6-1 to TRBJ1-1; D call uncertain. Trimming pared 7 bases from V and 3 bases from J, leaving 12 bases between. CDR3 length equals 13 residues. Looked up from germline, CDR1 is MNHNS and CDR2 is SASEGT. CDR3 sequence: CASKRPEDTEAFF. As DNA, the CDR3 is TGTGCCAGCAAACGTCCAGAGGACACTGAAGCTTTCTTT.

The chain links TRBV7-8 to TRBJ1-2; perhaps TRBD1 as D (6 bases). The V and J ends lost 0 bases and 7 bases respectively, with 12 bases between them. Germline V CDR1 and CDR2: SGHVS, FQNEAQ. The CDR3 is made up of 14 amino acids. Here the CDR3 reads CASSLALAGAGYTF. DNA for the CDR3: TGTGCCAGCAGCTTAGCATTAGCAGGGGCTGGCTACACCTTC.

This chain links TRBV25-1 with TRBJ2-7; weak D call: TRBD2 (7 bases). Trimming took off 8 bases at V and 4 bases at J, with 18 bases between the two ends. Germline V gene data show CDR1 as MGHDK and CDR2 as SYGVNS. There are 14 residues in the CDR3. CDR3 in amino acids: CASRGAGSSYEQYF. CDR3 bases: TGTGCCAGCCGGGGGGCAGGGTCCTCGTACGAGCAGTACTTC.

The chain joins TRBV10-2 to TRBJ1-2; D not certain. The germline gives CDR1 WSHSY, CDR2 SAAADI. The germline V and J ends were trimmed by 6 bases and 12 bases, with 20 bases remaining between them. The CDR3 has 13 residues. DNA of the CDR3: TGCGCCAGCAGAATCGACTTAGTTATGAGCCACACCTTC. Protein product: CASRIDLVMSHTF.

This clonotype was seen ten or more times. This chain joins TRBV9 and TRBJ2-7; TRBD1 agrees at 7 bases. Germline V gene data show CDR1 as SGDLS and CDR2 as YYNGEE. The CDR3 contains 16 residues. The V and J ends lost 3 bases and 0 bases, in that order; junction bases with no gene match: 9. The CDR3 here is CASSAGGASSSYEQYF. CDR3 in DNA: TGTGCCAGCAGCGCAGGGGGAGCGTCGAGCTCCTACGAGCAGTACTTC.

The chain carries TRBV20-1 and TRBJ1-4; D ambiguous. The V and J ends lost 0 bases and 0 bases respectively, with 11 bases between them. The CDR3 is 16 amino acids. Per germline, CDR1 DFQATT and CDR2 SNEGSKA (reference sequence). In DNA, the CDR3 is TGCAGTGCTAGAGATGGAGCGGGTGCAACTAATGAAAAACTGTTTTTT. Translated, it gives CSARDGAGATNEKLFF.

This clonotype was picked up many times. The V and J genes are TRBV11-2 and TRBJ2-3, with D uncertain. V was clipped by 1 base and J by 0 bases, with 8 bases between them. The CDR3 covers 15 residues. Germline values: CDR1 SGHAT, CDR2 FQNNGV. This CDR3 is CASSLGYGSTDTQYF. DNA of the CDR3: TGTGCCAGCAGCTTAGGATATGGCAGCACAGATACGCAGTATTTT.

The genes are TRBV10-3 and TRBJ2-2; 11 bases fit TRBD2. The CDR3 totals 20 residues. CDR1 and CDR2 from the germline V gene are ENHRY and SYGVKD. V lost 7 bases to trimming and J lost 2 bases; unmatched junction nucleotides: 18. The CDR3 sequence is CAITSRGTLAGGDNTGELFF. CDR3 DNA: TGTGCCATCACCAGCAGGGGCACCCTAGCGGGGGGAGATAACACCGGGGAGCTGTTTTTT.

V is TRBV10-3 and J is TRBJ2-6; D gene ambiguous. CDR1 is ENHRY and CDR2 is SYGVKD in the germline V gene. The CDR3 is made up of 16 amino acids. Trimming stripped 4 bases from V and 0 bases from J, with 10 bases between. CDR3 DNA: TGTGCCATCAGTGGGTCGGTGGACTCTGGGGCCAACGTCCTGACTTTC. Its protein is CAISGSVDSGANVLTF.